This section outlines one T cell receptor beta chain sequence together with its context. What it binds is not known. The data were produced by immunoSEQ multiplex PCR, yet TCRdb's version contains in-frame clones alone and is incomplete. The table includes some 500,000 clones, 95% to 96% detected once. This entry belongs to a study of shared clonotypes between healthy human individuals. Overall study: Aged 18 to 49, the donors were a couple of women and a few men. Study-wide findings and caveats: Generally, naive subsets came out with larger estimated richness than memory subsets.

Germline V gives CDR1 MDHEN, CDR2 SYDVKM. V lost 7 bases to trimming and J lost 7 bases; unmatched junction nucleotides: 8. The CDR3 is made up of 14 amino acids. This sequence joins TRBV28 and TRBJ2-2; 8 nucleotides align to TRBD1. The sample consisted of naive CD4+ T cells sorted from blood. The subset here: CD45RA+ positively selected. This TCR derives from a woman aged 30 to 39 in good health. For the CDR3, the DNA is TGTGCCAGCAAGCTGACAGGGGCGGTCGGGGAGCTGTTTTTT. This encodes CASKLTGAVGELFF.